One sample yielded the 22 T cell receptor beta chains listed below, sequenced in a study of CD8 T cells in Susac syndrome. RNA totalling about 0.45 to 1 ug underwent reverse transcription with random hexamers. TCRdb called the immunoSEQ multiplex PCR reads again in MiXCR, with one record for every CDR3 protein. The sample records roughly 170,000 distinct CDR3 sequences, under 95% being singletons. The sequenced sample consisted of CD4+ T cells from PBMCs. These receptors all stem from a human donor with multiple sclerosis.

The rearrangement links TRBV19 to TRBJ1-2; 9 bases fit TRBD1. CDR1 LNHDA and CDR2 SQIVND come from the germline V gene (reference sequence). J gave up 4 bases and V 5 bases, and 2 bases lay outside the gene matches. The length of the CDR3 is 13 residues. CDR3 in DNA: TGTGCCAGTAGTTTGACAGGGGGCTATGGCTACACCTTC. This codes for CASSLTGGYGYTF.

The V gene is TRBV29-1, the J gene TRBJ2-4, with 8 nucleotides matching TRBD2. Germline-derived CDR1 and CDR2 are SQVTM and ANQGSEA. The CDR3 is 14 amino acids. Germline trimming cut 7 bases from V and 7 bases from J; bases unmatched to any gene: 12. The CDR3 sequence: CSAGGVTGRNIQYF. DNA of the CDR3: TGCAGCGCCGGGGGGGTGACAGGCCGGAACATTCAGTACTTC.

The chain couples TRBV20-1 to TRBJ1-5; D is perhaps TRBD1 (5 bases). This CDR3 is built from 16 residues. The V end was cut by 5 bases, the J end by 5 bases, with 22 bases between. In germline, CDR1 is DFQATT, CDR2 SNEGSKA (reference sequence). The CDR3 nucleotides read TGCAGTGCTCCCCCTAAGAGGCAGGGTAGGGATCAGCCCCAGCATTTT. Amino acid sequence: CSAPPKRQGRDQPQHF.

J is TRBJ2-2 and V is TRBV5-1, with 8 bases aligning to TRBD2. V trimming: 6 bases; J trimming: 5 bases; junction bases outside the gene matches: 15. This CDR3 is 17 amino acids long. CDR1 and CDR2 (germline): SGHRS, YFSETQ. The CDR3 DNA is TGCGCCAGCATCCTCACACCGGCGGGGGGCGAGACCGGGGAGCTGTTTTTT. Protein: CASILTPAGGETGELFF. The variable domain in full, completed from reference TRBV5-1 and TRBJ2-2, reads KAGVTQTPRYLIKTRGQQVTLSCSPISGHRSVSWYQQTPGQGLQFLFEYFSETQRNKGNFPGRFSGRQFSNSRSEMNVSTLELGDSALYLCASILTPAGGETGELFFGEGSRLTVL.

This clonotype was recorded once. CDR3 sequence reads: CASSLTGQGNQPQHF. As DNA, the CDR3 is TGTGCCAGCAGCCTGACAGGGCAGGGCAATCAGCCCCAGCATTTT. This sequence joins TRBV7-9 and TRBJ1-5; the match to TRBD1 covers 7 bases. The CDR3 covers 15 residues. J gave up 2 bases and V 5 bases, and 6 bases lay outside the gene matches. The V gene's germline CDR1 is SEHNR and CDR2 FQNEAQ (reference sequence).

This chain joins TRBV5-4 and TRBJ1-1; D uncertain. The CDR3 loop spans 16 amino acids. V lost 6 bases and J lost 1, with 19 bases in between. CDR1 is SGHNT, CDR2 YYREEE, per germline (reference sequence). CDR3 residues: CASTPDSRRGNTEAFF. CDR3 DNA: TGTGCCAGCACCCCGGATTCGAGGCGGGGGAACACTGAAGCTTTCTTT.

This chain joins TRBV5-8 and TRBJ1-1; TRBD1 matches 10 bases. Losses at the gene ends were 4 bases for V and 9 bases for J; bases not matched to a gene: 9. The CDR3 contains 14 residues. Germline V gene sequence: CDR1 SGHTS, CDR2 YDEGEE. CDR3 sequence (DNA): TGTGCCAGCAGCCTAGGGACAGGGGTCTTAAAAGCTTTCTTT. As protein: CASSLGTGVLKAFF.

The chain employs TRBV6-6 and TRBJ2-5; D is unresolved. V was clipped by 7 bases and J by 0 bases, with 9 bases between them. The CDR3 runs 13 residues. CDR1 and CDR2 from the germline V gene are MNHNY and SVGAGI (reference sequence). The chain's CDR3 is CASNDQDQETQYF. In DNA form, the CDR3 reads TGTGCCAGCAATGACCAGGACCAAGAGACCCAGTACTTC.

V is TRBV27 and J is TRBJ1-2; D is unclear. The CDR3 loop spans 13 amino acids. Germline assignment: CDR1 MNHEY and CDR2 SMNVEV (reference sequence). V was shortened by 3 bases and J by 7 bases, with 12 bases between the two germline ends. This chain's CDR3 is CASSLKGIVGYTF. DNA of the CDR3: TGTGCCAGCAGTTTGAAGGGTATAGTTGGCTACACCTTC.

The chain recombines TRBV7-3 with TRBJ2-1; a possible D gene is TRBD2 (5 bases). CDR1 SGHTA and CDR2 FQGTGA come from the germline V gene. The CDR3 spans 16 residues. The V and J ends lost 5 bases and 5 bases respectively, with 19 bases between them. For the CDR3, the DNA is TGTGCCAGCAGCCCCCAGGCTAGCCGGAACAACAATGAGCAGTTCTTC. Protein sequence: CASSPQASRNNNEQFF.

CDR3 in DNA: TGTGCCAGCAGCCGCGGGACAGGGTCGGTTTCCTACGAGCAGTACTTC. Translating gives CASSRGTGSVSYEQYF. J is TRBJ2-7 and V is TRBV3-1, with 9 bases fitting TRBD1. This CDR3 is built from 16 residues. V was pared by 4 bases and J by 1 base, with 8 bases of the junction left unmatched. Germline-derived CDR1 and CDR2 are LGHDT and YNNKEL (reference sequence).

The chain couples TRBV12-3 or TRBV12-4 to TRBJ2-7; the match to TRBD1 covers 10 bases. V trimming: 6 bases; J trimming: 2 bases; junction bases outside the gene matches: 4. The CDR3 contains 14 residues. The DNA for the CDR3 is TGTGCCAGCAGCCGGACAGGGGGTCCCTACGAGCAGTACTTC. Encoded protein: CASSRTGGPYEQYF.

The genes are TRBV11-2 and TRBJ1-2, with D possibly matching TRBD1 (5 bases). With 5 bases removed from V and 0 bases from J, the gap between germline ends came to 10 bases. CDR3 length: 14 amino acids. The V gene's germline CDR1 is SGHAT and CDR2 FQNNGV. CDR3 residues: CASSRSTANYGYTF. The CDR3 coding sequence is TGTGCCAGCAGCCGGTCGACAGCTAACTATGGCTACACCTTC.

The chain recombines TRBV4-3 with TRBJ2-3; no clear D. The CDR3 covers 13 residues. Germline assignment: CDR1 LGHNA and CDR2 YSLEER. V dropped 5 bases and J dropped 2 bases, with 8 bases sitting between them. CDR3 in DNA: TGCGCCAGCAGCTACCGAGACACAGATACGCAGTATTTT. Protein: CASSYRDTDTQYF.

Here the CDR3 DNA reads TGTGCCAGCTCACCGGCAGGGGACGGCGAGCAGTACTTC. Amino acids: CASSPAGDGEQYF. The chain uses TRBV18 and TRBJ2-7; D is perhaps TRBD1 (6 bases). Trimming took off 3 bases at V and 6 bases at J, with 12 bases between the two ends. There are 13 residues in the CDR3. In germline, CDR1 is KGHSH, CDR2 LQKENI.

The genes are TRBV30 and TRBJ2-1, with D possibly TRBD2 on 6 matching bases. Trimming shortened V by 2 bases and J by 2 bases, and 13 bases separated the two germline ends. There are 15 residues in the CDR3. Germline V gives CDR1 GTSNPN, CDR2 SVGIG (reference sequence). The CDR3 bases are TGTGCCTGGAGTAGTTTAGCGGTAGCCTACAATGAGCAGTTCTTC. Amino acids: CAWSSLAVAYNEQFF.

This chain's CDR3 is CASRHTYRGNQPQHF. Written as DNA, the CDR3 is TGTGCCAGCAGACATACGTACAGGGGAAATCAGCCCCAGCATTTT. V gene TRBV28 combines with J gene TRBJ1-5; 7 nucleotides line up with TRBD1. Germline trimming cut 6 bases from V and 4 bases from J; bases unmatched to any gene: 9. CDR3 length equals 15 residues. CDR1 is MDHEN, CDR2 SYDVKM, per germline.

The CDR3: CASGPRTSYNEQFF. CDR3 nucleotides: TGTGCCAGCGGCCCAAGGACTTCATACAATGAGCAGTTCTTC. This rearrangement joins TRBV2 to TRBJ2-1, with D perhaps matching TRBD2 (5 bases). The length of the CDR3 is 14 residues. CDR1 and CDR2 (germline): SNHLY, FYNNEI. V dropped 8 bases and J dropped 4 bases, with 15 bases sitting between them.

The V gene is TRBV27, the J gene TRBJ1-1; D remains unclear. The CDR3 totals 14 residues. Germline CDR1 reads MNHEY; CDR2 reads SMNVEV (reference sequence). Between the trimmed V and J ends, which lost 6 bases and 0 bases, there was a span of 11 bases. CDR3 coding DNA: TGTGCCAGCAGCTCTCCGGGGTTGAACACTGAAGCTTTCTTT. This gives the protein CASSSPGLNTEAFF.

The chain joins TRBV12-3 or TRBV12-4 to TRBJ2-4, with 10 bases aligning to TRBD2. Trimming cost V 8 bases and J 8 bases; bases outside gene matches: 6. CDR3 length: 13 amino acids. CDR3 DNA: TGTGCCAGCGAGCGGGAGGGCCTGGACATTCAGTACTTC. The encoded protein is CASEREGLDIQYF.

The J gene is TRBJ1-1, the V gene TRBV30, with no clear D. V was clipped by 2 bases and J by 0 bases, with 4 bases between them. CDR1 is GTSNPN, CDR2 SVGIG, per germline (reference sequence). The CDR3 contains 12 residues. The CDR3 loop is CAWSRLNTEAFF. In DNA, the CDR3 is TGTGCCTGGAGTCGGTTGAACACTGAAGCTTTCTTT.

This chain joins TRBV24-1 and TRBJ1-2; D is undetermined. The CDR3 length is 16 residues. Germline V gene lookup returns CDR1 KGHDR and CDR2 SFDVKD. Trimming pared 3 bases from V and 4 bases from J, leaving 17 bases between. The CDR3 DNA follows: TGTGCCACCAGTGATCCCTCGGAGGGAGAGGGCTATGGCTACACCTTC. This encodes CATSDPSEGEGYGYTF.